The T cell receptor (beta chain) under discussion was sequenced for a study of T cell clones after liver transplantation. The germline CDR1 and CDR2 sequences are SGHVS and FNYEAQ. The CDR3 length is 15 residues. J was trimmed by 0 bases and V by 5 bases; bases with no gene match: 2. Using immunoSEQ multiplex PCR, the repertoire was profiled, and TCRdb retains in-frame clones only, with some absent. The sample consists of 77,000 or so clones, about four fifths of them appearing once. Material: CD4+ T cells from blood, obtained 12 months after liver transplant. This chain uses TRBV7-6 with TRBJ1-5, with 9 bases identical to TRBD1. This receptor was identified in a human patient who received a liver transplant. Some T cells may possibly be graft donor cells. For the CDR3, the DNA is TGTGCCAGCAGCCCGGACAGGGGTAGCAATCAGCCCCAGCATTTT. Its translation: CASSPDRGSNQPQHF.